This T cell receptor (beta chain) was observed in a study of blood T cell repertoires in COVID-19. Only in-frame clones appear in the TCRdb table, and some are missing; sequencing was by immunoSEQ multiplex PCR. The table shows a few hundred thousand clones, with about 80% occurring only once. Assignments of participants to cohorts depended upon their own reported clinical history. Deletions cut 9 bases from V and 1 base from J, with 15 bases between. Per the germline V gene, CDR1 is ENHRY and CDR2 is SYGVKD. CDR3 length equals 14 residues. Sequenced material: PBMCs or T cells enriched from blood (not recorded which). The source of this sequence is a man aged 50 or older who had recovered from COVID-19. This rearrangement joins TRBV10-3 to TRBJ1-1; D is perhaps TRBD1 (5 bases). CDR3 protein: CAIHPNDRNTEAFF. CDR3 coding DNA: TGTGCCATTCACCCTAACGACAGGAACACTGAAGCTTTCTTT.